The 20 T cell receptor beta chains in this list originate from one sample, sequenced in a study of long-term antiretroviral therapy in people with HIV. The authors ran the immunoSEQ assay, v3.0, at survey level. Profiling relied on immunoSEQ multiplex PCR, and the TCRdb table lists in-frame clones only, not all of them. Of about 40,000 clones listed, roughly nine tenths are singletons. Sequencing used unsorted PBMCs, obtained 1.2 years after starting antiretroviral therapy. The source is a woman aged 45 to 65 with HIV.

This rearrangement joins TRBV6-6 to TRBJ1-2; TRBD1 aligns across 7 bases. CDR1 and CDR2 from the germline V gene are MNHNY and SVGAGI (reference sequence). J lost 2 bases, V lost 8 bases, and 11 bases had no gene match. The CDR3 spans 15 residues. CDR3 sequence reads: CASHDLSTGNYGYTF. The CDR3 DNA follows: TGTGCCAGCCACGATCTGTCGACAGGGAACTATGGCTACACCTTC.

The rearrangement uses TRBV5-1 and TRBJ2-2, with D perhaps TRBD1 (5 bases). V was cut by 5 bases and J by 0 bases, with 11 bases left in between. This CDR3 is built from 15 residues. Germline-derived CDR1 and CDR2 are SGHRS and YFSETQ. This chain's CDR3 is CASREDIANTGELFF. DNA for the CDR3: TGCGCCAGCAGAGAGGACATAGCGAACACCGGGGAGCTGTTTTTT.

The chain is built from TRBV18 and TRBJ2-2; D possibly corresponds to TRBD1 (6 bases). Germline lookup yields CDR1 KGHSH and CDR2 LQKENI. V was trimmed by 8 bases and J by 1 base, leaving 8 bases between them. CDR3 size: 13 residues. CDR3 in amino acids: CASRGQNTGELFF. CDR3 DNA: TGTGCCAGCCGGGGACAGAACACCGGGGAGCTGTTTTTT.

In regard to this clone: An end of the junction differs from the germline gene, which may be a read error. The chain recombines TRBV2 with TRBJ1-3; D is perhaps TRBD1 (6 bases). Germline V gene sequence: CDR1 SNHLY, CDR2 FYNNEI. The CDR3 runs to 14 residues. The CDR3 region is CASSEGGRGNTIYF. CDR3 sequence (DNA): TGTGCCAGCAGTGAGGGAGGCAGGGGAAATACCATATATTTT.

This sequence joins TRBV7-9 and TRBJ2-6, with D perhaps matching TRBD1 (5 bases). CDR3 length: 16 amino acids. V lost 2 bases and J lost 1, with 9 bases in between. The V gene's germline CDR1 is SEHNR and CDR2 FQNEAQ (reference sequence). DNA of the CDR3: TGTGCCAGCAGCTTATCCAGGGCGTCTGGGGCCAACGTCCTGACTTTC. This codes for CASSLSRASGANVLTF.

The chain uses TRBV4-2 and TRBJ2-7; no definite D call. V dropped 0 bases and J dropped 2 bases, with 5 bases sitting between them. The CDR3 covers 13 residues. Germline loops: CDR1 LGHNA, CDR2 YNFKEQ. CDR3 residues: CASSQDATYEQYF. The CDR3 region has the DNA TGTGCCAGCAGCCAAGATGCCACCTACGAGCAGTACTTC.

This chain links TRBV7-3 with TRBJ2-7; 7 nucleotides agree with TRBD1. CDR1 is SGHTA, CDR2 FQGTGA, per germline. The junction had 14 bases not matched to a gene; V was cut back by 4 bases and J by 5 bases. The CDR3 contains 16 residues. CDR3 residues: CASSSSRAGGQNEQYF. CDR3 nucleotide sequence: TGTGCCAGCAGCTCCTCGCGGGCAGGGGGTCAGAACGAGCAGTACTTC.

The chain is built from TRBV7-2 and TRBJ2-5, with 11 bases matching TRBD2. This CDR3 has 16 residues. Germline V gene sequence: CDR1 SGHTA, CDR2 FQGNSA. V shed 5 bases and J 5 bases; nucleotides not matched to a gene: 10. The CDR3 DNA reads TGTGCCAGCAGCACAAAGACTAGCGGGGTGTCGGAGACCCAGTACTTC. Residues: CASSTKTSGVSETQYF.

The CDR3 here is CASSYSKGLNTEAFF. In DNA form, the CDR3 reads TGTGCCAGCAGTTACTCGAAGGGATTGAACACTGAAGCTTTCTTT. This chain uses TRBV6-6 with TRBJ1-1; D is uncertain. CDR3 length equals 15 residues. Germline lookup yields CDR1 MNHNY and CDR2 SVGAGI (reference sequence). Trimming pared 0 bases from V and 0 bases from J, leaving 8 bases between.

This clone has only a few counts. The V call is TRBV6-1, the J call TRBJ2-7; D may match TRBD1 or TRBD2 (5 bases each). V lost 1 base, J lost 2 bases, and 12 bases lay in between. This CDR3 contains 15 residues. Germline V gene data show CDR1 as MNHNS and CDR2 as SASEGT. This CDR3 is CASSEEDGAAYEQYF. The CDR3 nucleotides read TGTGCCAGCAGTGAAGAGGACGGGGCGGCCTACGAGCAGTACTTC.

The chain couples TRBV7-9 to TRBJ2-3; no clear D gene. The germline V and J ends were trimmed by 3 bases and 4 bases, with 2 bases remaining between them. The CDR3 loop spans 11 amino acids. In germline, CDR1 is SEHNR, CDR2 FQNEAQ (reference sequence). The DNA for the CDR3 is TGTGCCAGCAGCTTGTCAGATACGCAGTATTTT. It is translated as CASSLSDTQYF.

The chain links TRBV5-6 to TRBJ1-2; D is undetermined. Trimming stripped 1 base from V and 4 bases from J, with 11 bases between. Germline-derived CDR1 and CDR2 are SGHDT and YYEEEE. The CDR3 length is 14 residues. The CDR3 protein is CASSLYGSSYGYTF. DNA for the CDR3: TGTGCCAGCAGCTTGTACGGCAGTTCCTATGGCTACACCTTC.

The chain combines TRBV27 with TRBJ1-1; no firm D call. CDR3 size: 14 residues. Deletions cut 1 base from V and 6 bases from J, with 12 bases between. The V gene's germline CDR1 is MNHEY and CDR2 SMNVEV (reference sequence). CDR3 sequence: CASSLYALQPEAFF. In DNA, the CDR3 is TGTGCCAGCAGTTTATATGCGCTTCAGCCTGAAGCTTTCTTT.

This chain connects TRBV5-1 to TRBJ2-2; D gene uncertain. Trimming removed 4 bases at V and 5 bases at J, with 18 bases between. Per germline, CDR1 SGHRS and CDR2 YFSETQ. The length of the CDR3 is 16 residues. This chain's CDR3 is CASSRSVEQATGELFF. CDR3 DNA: TGCGCCAGCAGCCGTTCCGTAGAGCAAGCGACCGGGGAGCTGTTTTTT.

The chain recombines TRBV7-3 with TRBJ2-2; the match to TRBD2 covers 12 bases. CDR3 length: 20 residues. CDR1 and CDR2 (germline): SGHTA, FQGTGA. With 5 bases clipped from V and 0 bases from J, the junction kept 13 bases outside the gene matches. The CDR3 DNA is TGTGCCAGCAGCCTAAGGCCGGCACTAGCGGGGGGACCGAACACCGGGGAGCTGTTTTTT. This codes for CASSLRPALAGGPNTGELFF.

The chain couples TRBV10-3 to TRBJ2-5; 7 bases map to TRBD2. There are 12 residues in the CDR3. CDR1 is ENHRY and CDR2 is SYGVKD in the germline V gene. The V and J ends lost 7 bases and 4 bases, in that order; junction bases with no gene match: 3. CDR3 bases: TGTGCCATCAAGGGAGGGTCAGAGACCCAGTACTTC. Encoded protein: CAIKGGSETQYF.

CDR3 region: CASSFLPGQVNQPQHF. The DNA of the CDR3 is TGTGCCAGCAGCTTCCTTCCGGGACAGGTCAATCAGCCCCAGCATTTT. The V and J genes are TRBV7-2 and TRBJ1-5, with 8 bases matching TRBD1. Trimming took 3 bases from V and 3 from J; bases not matched to a gene: 7. Germline V lookup: CDR1 SGHTA, CDR2 FQGNSA. The CDR3 consists of 16 residues.

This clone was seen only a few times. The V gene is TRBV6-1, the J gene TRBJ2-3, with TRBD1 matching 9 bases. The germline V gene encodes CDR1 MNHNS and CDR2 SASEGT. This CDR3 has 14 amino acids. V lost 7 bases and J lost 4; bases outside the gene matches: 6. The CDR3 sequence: CASIRDRVSDTQYF. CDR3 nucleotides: TGTGCCAGCATCCGGGACAGGGTTTCAGATACGCAGTATTTT.

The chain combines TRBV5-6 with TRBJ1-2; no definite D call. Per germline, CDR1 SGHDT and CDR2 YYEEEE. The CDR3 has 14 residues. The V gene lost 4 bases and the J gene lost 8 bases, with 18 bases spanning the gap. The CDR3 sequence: CASSRVQTGEGYTF. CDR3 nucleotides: TGTGCCAGCAGCCGGGTCCAAACTGGGGAGGGCTACACCTTC.

DNA of the CDR3: TGTGCCAGCAGCACGAGACAAAACCTTAGCACAGATACGCAGTATTTT. Encoded protein: CASSTRQNLSTDTQYF. The chain uses TRBV7-8 and TRBJ2-3; D unresolved. Per the germline V gene, CDR1 is SGHVS and CDR2 is FQNEAQ. Trimming shortened V by 5 bases and J by 0 bases, and 15 bases separated the two germline ends. This CDR3 contains 16 residues. Supplemented by reference TRBV7-8 and TRBJ2-3, the full variable domain reads GAGVSQSPRYKVAKRGQDVALRCDPISGHVSLFWYQQALGQGPEFLTYFQNEAQLDKSGLPSDRFFAERPEGSVSTLKIQRTQQEDSAVYLCASSTRQNLSTDTQYFGPGTRLTVL.